This entry lists 2 T cell receptor beta chains sequenced from one sample in a study of Ad26.COV2.S vaccination and SARS-CoV-2 variants (dated by TCRdb to the early 2020s). Library generation was performed with the immunoSEQ multiplex PCR assay. As stored in TCRdb, this immuneACCESS dataset retains in-frame rearrangements with V and J assigned. A fraction of the clones does not appear; measured against another copy, unresolved V genes explain less than half of the discrepancy, and the remainder lacks a known reason. The sample data list under 500,000 clones, and around 93% of these were observed just once. 1.5% to 2% of the sample rests with the top ten. What the treatment or condition label conveys for this sample: roughly 20 received Ad26.COV2.S at low or high dose, single or two shots; five or six received placebo; per-sample allocation not given. For vaccine and placebo recipients, the sequenced repertoires came from samples collected on day 63 after the first injection.

The source material was peripheral blood, sampled in a trial of Ad26.COV2.S vaccine versus placebo. These TCRs come from a person between 18 and 65 years old who received the Ad26.COV2.S COVID-19 vaccine or a placebo.

In its sample, this clone was seen a few times. V and J are TRBV2 and TRBJ2-7; 8 bases map to TRBD1. The junction had 5 bases not matched to a gene; V was cut back by 3 bases and J by 4 bases. CDR1 is SNHLY and CDR2 is FYNNEI in the germline V gene. The CDR3 sequence is 14 residues long. The CDR3 spells CASSDNRGFYEQYF. In DNA form, the CDR3 reads TGTGCCAGCAGTGATAACAGGGGGTTTTACGAGCAGTACTTC.

The CDR3 here is CASSKAPGQTYNEQFF. The CDR3 DNA reads TGTGCCAGCAGCAAAGCCCCGGGCCAGACGTACAATGAGCAGTTCTTC. V and J are TRBV21-1 and TRBJ2-1. TRBV21-1 is a listed pseudogene. This CDR3 comprises 16 residues.